Each of the 25 T cell receptor beta chains below was sequenced from the same sample in a study of T-cell reconstitution after alpha-beta-depleted transplantation in children. Unique molecular identifiers were used to barcode this TCRbeta library. TCRdb re-called the PCR reads through MiXCR, storing one row per CDR3 protein. The table includes 640,000 or so distinct CDR3 sequences, about 15% detected once. This specimen was PBMCs from the stem cell graft donor, taken from the stem cell graft. These receptors were taken from a human donor who donated a stem cell graft to a child with acute myeloid leukemia.

This clonotype was seen more than once but under ten times. This chain links TRBV28 with TRBJ2-7; 10 bases agree with TRBD2. Germline loops: CDR1 MDHEN, CDR2 SYDVKM. V gave up 5 bases and J gave up 3 bases; unmatched junction bases: 4. This CDR3 comprises 14 residues. CDR3 coding DNA: TGTGCCAGCAGTGGAGCGGGGGGGTACTACGAGCAGTACGTC. This translates into CASSGAGGYYEQYV.

The chain carries TRBV30 and TRBJ2-7; tentative D call: TRBD2 (6 bases). The germline CDR1 and CDR2 sequences are GTSNPN and SVGIG (reference sequence). V was pared by 5 bases and J by 5 bases, with 16 bases between. This CDR3 contains 13 residues. The CDR3 coding sequence is TGTGCCTGGGCCTCCGGAGGGGTCCACGAGCAGTACTTC. Translating gives CAWASGGVHEQYF.

The rearrangement uses TRBV6-2 or TRBV6-3 and TRBJ2-7; D ambiguous. The CDR3 length is 13 residues. V was pared by 8 bases and J by 2 bases, with 13 bases between. Germline CDR1 is MNHEY and CDR2 is SVGEGT. CDR3 nucleotides: TGTGCCAGCGCCCTACCTTATACCTACGAGCAGTACTTC. It codes for CASALPYTYEQYF.

This clonotype was seen repeatedly, ten times or more. The chain combines TRBV7-2 with TRBJ2-3; D not certain. The length of the CDR3 is 11 residues. V was trimmed by 0 bases and J by 8 bases, leaving 3 bases between them. Germline CDR1 reads SGHTA; CDR2 reads FQGNSA. The chain's CDR3 is CASSLASTQYF. CDR3 nucleotide sequence: TGTGCCAGCAGCTTAGCAAGTACGCAGTATTTT.

This clonotype appeared many times. The rearrangement uses TRBV20-1 and TRBJ1-5; 8 positions agree with TRBD1. The CDR3 is 15 amino acids. Germline CDR1 is DFQATT and CDR2 is SNEGSKA (reference sequence). Germline trimming cut 4 bases from V and 3 bases from J; bases unmatched to any gene: 8. This CDR3 is CSAIGQGLFNQPQHF. The CDR3 DNA sequence: TGCAGTGCTATAGGACAGGGCCTCTTCAATCAGCCCCAGCATTTT.

This clonotype has only a few counts. The rearrangement links TRBV20-1 to TRBJ2-7, with 7 bases matching TRBD1. CDR3 length: 14 amino acids. CDR1 is DFQATT, CDR2 SNEGSKA, per germline (reference sequence). Germline trimming cut 4 bases from V and 3 bases from J; bases unmatched to any gene: 9. CDR3: CSATNFDRVYEQYF. The CDR3 DNA is TGCAGTGCTACCAACTTCGACAGGGTCTACGAGCAGTACTTC.

The chain links TRBV5-1 to TRBJ1-1, with 8 nucleotides matching TRBD1. The CDR3 is 16 residues long. In germline, CDR1 is SGHRS, CDR2 YFSETQ. V shed 0 bases and J 1 base; nucleotides not matched to a gene: 5. CDR3 sequence: CASSLATGTGNTEAFF. CDR3 nucleotides: TGCGCCAGCAGCTTGGCTACCGGGACAGGGAACACTGAAGCTTTCTTT. Full variable domain (missing parts from reference TRBV5-1 and TRBJ1-1): KAGVTQTPRYLIKTRGQQVTLSCSPISGHRSVSWYQQTPGQGLQFLFEYFSETQRNKGNFPGRFSGRQFSNSRSEMNVSTLELGDSALYLCASSLATGTGNTEAFFGQGTRLTVV.

In its sample, this clonotype was seen a few times. In DNA, the CDR3 is TGCAGTGCTAGACCTATCCTCATGGGACAGGGTTATGGCTACACCTTC. Translating gives CSARPILMGQGYGYTF. The chain employs TRBV20-1 and TRBJ1-2; 9 positions match TRBD1. CDR1 is DFQATT, CDR2 SNEGSKA, per germline (reference sequence). V shed 2 bases and J 5 bases; nucleotides not matched to a gene: 12. The CDR3 loop spans 16 amino acids.

The chain joins TRBV7-9 to TRBJ2-3; perhaps D is TRBD1 or TRBD2 (5 bases each). Germline V gives CDR1 SEHNR, CDR2 FQNEAQ (reference sequence). This CDR3 comprises 16 residues. The V gene lost 2 bases and the J gene lost 0 bases, with 12 bases spanning the gap. Here the CDR3 DNA reads TGTGCCAGCAGCTTATGGGACGAACTTAGCACAGATACGCAGTATTTT. It translates to CASSLWDELSTDTQYF.

At least ten counts were recorded for this clonotype. The chain uses TRBV20-1 and TRBJ2-7; 7 bases line up with TRBD1. The CDR3 consists of 12 residues. Germline V gene lookup returns CDR1 DFQATT and CDR2 SNEGSKA (reference sequence). V gave up 5 bases and J gave up 7 bases; unmatched junction bases: 8. CDR3 region: CSAPGQPNEQYF. The CDR3 coding sequence is TGCAGTGCTCCGGGACAGCCTAATGAGCAGTACTTC.

The chain combines TRBV29-1 with TRBJ2-7; the match to TRBD1 covers 9 bases. This CDR3 spans 13 amino acids. In germline, CDR1 is SQVTM, CDR2 ANQGSEA. V lost 4 bases and J lost 3; bases outside the gene matches: 4. The DNA of the CDR3 is TGCAGCGTTGCCGCGACAGGGGGCTACGAGCAGTACTTC. Translated, it gives CSVAATGGYEQYF.

This clonotype was observed many times. The V call is TRBV20-1, the J call TRBJ1-4; 7 nucleotides match TRBD1. The CDR3 covers 14 residues. Germline loops: CDR1 DFQATT, CDR2 SNEGSKA (reference sequence). V lost 6 bases and J lost 6; bases outside the gene matches: 10. The CDR3 protein is CSAEDRASHEKLFF. In DNA form, the CDR3 reads TGCAGTGCCGAAGACAGGGCGAGTCATGAAAAACTGTTTTTT.

This clonotype occurred many times. V and J are TRBV5-1 and TRBJ1-1; D gene uncertain. The V gene lost 0 bases and the J gene lost 5 bases, with 11 bases spanning the gap. Germline CDR1 and CDR2: SGHRS and YFSETQ. This CDR3 region has 14 residues. The CDR3 coding sequence is TGCGCCAGCAGCTTGGAGCCGCAGGCTACTGAAGCTTTCTTT. Translated: CASSLEPQATEAFF. Complete variable domain (other parts from reference TRBV5-1 and TRBJ1-1): KAGVTQTPRYLIKTRGQQVTLSCSPISGHRSVSWYQQTPGQGLQFLFEYFSETQRNKGNFPGRFSGRQFSNSRSEMNVSTLELGDSALYLCASSLEPQATEAFFGQGTRLTVV.

J is TRBJ2-7 and V is TRBV7-9; no clear D. Germline loops: CDR1 SEHNR, CDR2 FQNEAQ (reference sequence). Trimming removed 3 bases at V and 3 bases at J, with 12 bases between. The CDR3 consists of 14 residues. The CDR3 region is CASSLNSPSYEQYF. The DNA for the CDR3 is TGTGCCAGCAGCTTGAATAGTCCTAGCTACGAGCAGTACTTC.

There are a few counts of this clonotype. This rearrangement joins TRBV4-3 to TRBJ2-1, with no clear D. In germline, CDR1 is LGHNA, CDR2 YSLEER. CDR3 length: 17 residues. V lost 4 bases and J 5 bases, leaving 21 bases between the germline ends. In DNA form, the CDR3 reads TGCGCCAGCAGCCCAAGAGCAGATCCCTCCACACACAATGAGCAGTTCTTC. This translates into CASSPRADPSTHNEQFF.

This clonotype has more than one count but fewer than ten. The chain uses TRBV15 and TRBJ1-3, with D uncertain. Looked up from germline, CDR1 is LNHNV and CDR2 is YYDKDF (reference sequence). This CDR3 has 16 residues. V was trimmed by 3 bases and J by 0 bases, leaving 12 bases between them. The CDR3 DNA reads TGTGCCACCAGCAGGTGGACGGCGGTCTCTGGAAACACCATATATTTT. Its translation: CATSRWTAVSGNTIYF.

This clonotype was observed many times. The rearrangement uses TRBV20-1 and TRBJ2-4; a possible D gene is TRBD1 (5 bases). The CDR3 extends over 12 amino acids. V lost 3 bases and J 7 bases, leaving 10 bases between the germline ends. Per the germline V gene, CDR1 is DFQATT and CDR2 is SNEGSKA (reference sequence). The CDR3 DNA reads as TGCAGTGCTAGTGGGGCTTGGAACATTCAGTACTTC. Protein product: CSASGAWNIQYF.

This clonotype showed up just a few times. The V gene is TRBV20-1, the J gene TRBJ1-1; D is unclear. The CDR3 extends over 14 amino acids. Trimming left V 6 bases short and J 7 bases short, with 21 bases between. Germline CDR1 and CDR2: DFQATT and SNEGSKA (reference sequence). CDR3 sequence: CSAPPPDGFIEAFF. As DNA, the CDR3 is TGCAGTGCCCCACCCCCAGACGGGTTTATTGAAGCTTTCTTT.

The chain carries TRBV28 and TRBJ1-2; D possibly corresponds to TRBD1 (5 bases). V was clipped by 3 bases and J by 8 bases, with 16 bases between them. The V gene's germline CDR1 is MDHEN and CDR2 SYDVKM. The CDR3 runs 14 residues. For the CDR3, the DNA is TGTGCCAGCAGTTTCCTCCCCAGGGCTAACGGCTACACCTTC. Amino acids: CASSFLPRANGYTF.

This clonotype was counted at least ten times. The genes are TRBV29-1 and TRBJ1-1; TRBD1 might be the D (5 bases). The CDR3 spans 14 residues. Germline CDR1 SQVTM, CDR2 ANQGSEA. V shed 4 bases and J shed 0 bases, with 12 bases lying between them. Here the CDR3 reads CSVGAGHMNTEAFF. In DNA, the CDR3 is TGCAGCGTTGGGGCAGGGCACATGAACACTGAAGCTTTCTTT.

This clonotype has a count of ten or more. The rearrangement uses TRBV7-2 and TRBJ2-3, with D tentatively TRBD2 (6 bases). The CDR3 consists of 17 residues. Trimming stripped 1 base from V and 2 bases from J, with 16 bases between. Per the germline V gene, CDR1 is SGHTA and CDR2 is FQGNSA. DNA for the CDR3: TGTGCCAGCAGCTTAGGGTCGCGCGGGGCCTCCACAGATACGCAGTATTTT. Translation gives CASSLGSRGASTDTQYF.

This sequence joins TRBV4-3 and TRBJ1-4; TRBD1 is a possible D gene (5 bases). Trimming shortened V by 4 bases and J by 6 bases, and 15 bases separated the two germline ends. The germline CDR1 and CDR2 sequences are LGHNA and YSLEER. The CDR3 length is 15 residues. This CDR3 reads CASSPLGQGDEKLFF. CDR3 bases: TGCGCCAGCAGCCCCCTGGGGCAGGGAGATGAAAAACTGTTTTTT.

This clonotype was recorded at least ten times. The chain recombines TRBV4-2 with TRBJ2-2; D not certain. The CDR3 totals 16 residues. Germline loops: CDR1 LGHNA, CDR2 YNFKEQ. The germline V and J ends were trimmed by 0 bases and 0 bases, with 8 bases remaining between them. CDR3 loop: CASSQERPANTGELFF. CDR3 bases: TGTGCCAGCAGCCAAGAGCGACCGGCGAACACCGGGGAGCTGTTTTTT.

This clonotype was detected once. This chain joins TRBV7-3 and TRBJ2-3; TRBD2 matches 9 bases. Germline-derived CDR1 and CDR2 are SGHTA and FQGTGA. The CDR3 consists of 15 residues. Trimming took 2 bases from V and 6 from J; bases not matched to a gene: 6. The CDR3 region is CASSLVRGGRDTQYF. The CDR3 DNA sequence: TGTGCCAGCAGCTTAGTGCGGGGGGGCCGGGATACGCAGTATTTT.

This chain joins TRBV12-3 or TRBV12-4 and TRBJ2-3; D tentatively fits TRBD1 or TRBD2 (5 bases each). Trimming stripped 6 bases from V and 4 bases from J, with 14 bases between. The CDR3 is made up of 14 amino acids. Here the CDR3 DNA reads TGTGCCAGCAGCGGGATTGAGGGGTCAGATACGCAGTATTTT. Protein product: CASSGIEGSDTQYF.